The subject of this entry is one T cell receptor beta chain. The length of the CDR3 is 14 residues. Germline CDR1 is SNHLY and CDR2 is FYNNEI. V gave up 4 bases and J gave up 7 bases; unmatched junction bases: 8. The data derive from a study of blood T cell repertoires in COVID-19. Clones were read by immunoSEQ multiplex PCR, and TCRdb kept only the in-frame ones, dropping some. The sample includes approximately 140,000 clones, about 89% of them seen just once. This sequence joins TRBV2 and TRBJ2-7, with TRBD1 identical over 9 bases. Sequencing used peripheral blood. This receptor was obtained from a man aged 50 or older with active or convalescent COVID-19. The CDR3 here is CASSVLQGAREQYF. The CDR3 nucleotides read TGTGCCAGCAGTGTGCTACAGGGGGCTAGAGAGCAGTACTTC.